The entry below gives a single T cell receptor beta chain sequence along with its context. The target antigen is unknown. This sample was taken from a study of monozygotic twins with inflammatory bowel disease. Template-switch reactions added UMIs with a 6-nucleotide sample barcode. TCRdb re-called the 5' RACE reads, yielding one record per CDR3 amino acid sequence without DNA. The sample yields about 160,000 distinct CDR3 sequences, of which the top ten take up 2.8%. Overall study findings and caveats: Patient repertoires may have gained variability from differing immunosuppressive treatments.

Germline V CDR1 and CDR2: SGHDT, YYEEEE. The CDR3 extends over 12 amino acids. The J gene is TRBJ2-7, the V gene TRBV5-6; the D call from TCRdb, TRBD1, cannot be confirmed without DNA. The clonotype originates from a human donor with ulcerative colitis or Crohn's disease, or a healthy co-twin of an affected twin (not recorded which). Sequencing was carried out using blood. CDR3 protein: CASSLRQGRGYF.